This T cell receptor (beta chain) was obtained from a study of T cell responses to AZD1222 COVID-19 vaccine (dated by TCRdb to about 2021). Background for the entire study: AZD1222 recipients whose second dose came at about 4 weeks and those whose second dose came at about 12 weeks were combined into one group, since spike-specific TCR depth and breadth did not differ between the two schedules. TCR sequencing was performed for approximately 240 trial participants, of whom about 200 were given two doses of AZD1222 and some 26 were given two doses of MenACWY control vaccine. Trial participants were enrolled into age subgroups of 18-55, 56-69 and 70-plus years, which contained around 150, 29 and 61 TCR-sequenced participants, respectively. Study-wide findings and limitations: Because no samples from the day 14 peak response were available, repertoires could be characterized only after the peak T cell response. Conclusions about previously exposed vaccinees are limited, since just a handful of AZD1222 recipients were seropositive for SARS-CoV-2 at baseline. The 56-69-year group was small, and its depth increase did not reach significance, likely because of low power. Reportedly, almost half of the unique spike-specific TCRs recognized epitopes lying outside the regions that are mutated in the B.1.351 and B.1.1.7 variants. Participants were mostly white British, with more females than males. The authors suggested clonal diversity may have been underestimated. A significant rise in spike-specific TCR breadth and depth was observed after two AZD1222 doses relative to day 0 and relative to MenACWY recipients. CD4 TCRs associated with the vaccine covered the entire spike protein, and the dominant responses were in regions 160-218 and 743-854.

Turning to this clone: No cognate antigen has been identified for it. No base qualities exist here, and no much larger clone lies one base off it.

Between the V and J ends, shortened by 8 bases and 2 bases respectively, the junction contains 7 bases. The CDR3 sequence holds 13 residues, the cysteine and phenylalanine included. The entry retains the CDR3 DNA only, 39 bases that are in frame from base 1. The germline V gene encodes CDR1 MNHEY and CDR2 SMNVEV (reference sequence). The time point label of this sample denotes: baseline before first vaccination. Vaccinee samples came from UK trials COV001 and COV002, including a single-blind randomized controlled phase 2/3 trial of AZD1222 (ChAdOx1 nCoV-19) in healthy adults. For TCRbeta chain sequencing, PBMC samples were collected from trial participants at day 0 and at day 28 after the second dose. The CDR3 regions of human TCRbeta chains were analyzed by immunosequencing. As for how the authors treated the data: TCRs in the repertoires were compared against a reference library of SARS-CoV-2-specific TCRs that had been generated with the MIRA antigen-specificity platform. Breadth was defined as the fraction of unique TCRs that were SARS-CoV-2-associated, and depth was defined as the fraction of total T cells that were SARS-CoV-2-associated. Using the MIRA data, every spike-specific TCR was mapped to the spike region that the TCR reacted to and assigned to either a CD4 or a CD8 class. Log10-transformed breadth and depth values were compared by one-way ANOVA with Sidak's multiple comparisons tests. The clones in this table, taken by TCRdb from immuneACCESS, are in-frame only. Not every clone is retained; where verified, under half of the shortfall comes from an unresolved V gene, and the cause of the rest is unknown. V and J calls and clone size are given by that table; D and trimming were obtained from the DNA. The sample yields fewer than 150,000 clones; over 90% were counted once. Of the sample, about 1% is held by the ten largest clones.

The rearrangement combines TRBV27 with TRBJ2-6; D gene: possibly TRBD1, on 5 matching bases. This receptor was identified in an adult in good health. The sequencing used peripheral blood, collected on day 0 of AZD1222 vaccination. The CDR3 protein: CASGAAGANVLTF. In nucleotide form, the sequence is TGTGCCAGCGGGGCGGCTGGGGCCAACGTCCTGACTTTC.